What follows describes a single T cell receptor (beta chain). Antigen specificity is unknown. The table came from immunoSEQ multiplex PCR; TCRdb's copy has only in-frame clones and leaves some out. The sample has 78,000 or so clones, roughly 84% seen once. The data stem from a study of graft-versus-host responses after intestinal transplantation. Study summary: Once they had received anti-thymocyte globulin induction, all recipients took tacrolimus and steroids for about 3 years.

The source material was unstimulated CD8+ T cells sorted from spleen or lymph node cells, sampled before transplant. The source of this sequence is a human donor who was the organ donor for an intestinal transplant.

The CDR3 is CASSYHPAGNTEAFF. The DNA for the CDR3 is TGTGCCAGCAGTTACCATCCGGCAGGGAACACTGAAGCTTTCTTT. The gene calls are TRBV6-6 and TRBJ1-1; no definite D call. CDR1 is MNHNY, CDR2 SVGAGI, per germline (reference sequence). There are 15 residues in the CDR3. V lost 2 bases to trimming and J lost 1 base, with 11 bases between them.